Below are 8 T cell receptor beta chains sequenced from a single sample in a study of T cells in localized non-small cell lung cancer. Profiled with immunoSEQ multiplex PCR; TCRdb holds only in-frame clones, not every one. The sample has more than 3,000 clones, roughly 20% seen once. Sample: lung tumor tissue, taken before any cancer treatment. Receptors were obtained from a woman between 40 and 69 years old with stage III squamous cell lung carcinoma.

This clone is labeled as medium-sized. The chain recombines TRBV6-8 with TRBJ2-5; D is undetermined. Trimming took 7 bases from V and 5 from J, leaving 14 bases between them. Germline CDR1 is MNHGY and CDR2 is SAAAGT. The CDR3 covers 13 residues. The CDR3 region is CASTDEVVETQYF. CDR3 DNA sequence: TGTGCCAGCACAGACGAGGTGGTTGAGACCCAGTACTTC.

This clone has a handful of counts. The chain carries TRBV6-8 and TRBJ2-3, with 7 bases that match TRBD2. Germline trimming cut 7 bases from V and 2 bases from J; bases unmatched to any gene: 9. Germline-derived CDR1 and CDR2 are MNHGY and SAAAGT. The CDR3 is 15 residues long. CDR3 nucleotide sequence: TGTGCCAGCATCGGCGGGAGAGGGTTCACAGATACGCAGTATTTT. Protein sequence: CASIGGRGFTDTQYF.

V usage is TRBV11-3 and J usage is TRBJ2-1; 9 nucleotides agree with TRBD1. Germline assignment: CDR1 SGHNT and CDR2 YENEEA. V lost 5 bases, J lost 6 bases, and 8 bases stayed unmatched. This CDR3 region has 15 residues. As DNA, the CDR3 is TGTGCCAGCAGCCGACAGGGGGTCGTGGGCAATGAGCAGTTCTTC. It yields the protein CASSRQGVVGNEQFF.

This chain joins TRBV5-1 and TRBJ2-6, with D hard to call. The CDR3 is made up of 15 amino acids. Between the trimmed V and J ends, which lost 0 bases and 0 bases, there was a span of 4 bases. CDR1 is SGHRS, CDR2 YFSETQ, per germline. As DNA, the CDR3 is TGCGCCAGCAGCTTGGGAAGCTCTGGGGCCAACGTCCTGACTTTC. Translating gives CASSLGSSGANVLTF.

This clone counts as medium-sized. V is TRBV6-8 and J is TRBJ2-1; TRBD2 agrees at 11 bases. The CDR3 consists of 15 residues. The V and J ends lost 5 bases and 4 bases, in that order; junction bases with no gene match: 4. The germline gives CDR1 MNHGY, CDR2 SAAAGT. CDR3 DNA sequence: TGTGCCAGCAGTCCCCTAGCGGGAGGTTACAATGAGCAGTTCTTC. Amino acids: CASSPLAGGYNEQFF.

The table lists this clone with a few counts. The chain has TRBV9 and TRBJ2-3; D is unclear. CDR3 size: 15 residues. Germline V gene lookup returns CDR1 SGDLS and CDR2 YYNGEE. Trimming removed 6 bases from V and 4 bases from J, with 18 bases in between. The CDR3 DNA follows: TGTGCCAGCACTGCTGGCGAAATATTACCAGATACGCAGTATTTT. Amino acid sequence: CASTAGEILPDTQYF.

CDR3 in DNA: TGTGCCAGCAGTTACGGGGACAGTCCCTCCTACGAGCAGTACTTC. Its translation is CASSYGDSPSYEQYF. The chain is built from TRBV6-8 and TRBJ2-7; 7 nucleotides line up with TRBD1. The CDR3 covers 15 residues. Germline V CDR1 and CDR2: MNHGY, SAAAGT. Germline trimming cut 2 bases from V and 0 bases from J; bases unmatched to any gene: 4.

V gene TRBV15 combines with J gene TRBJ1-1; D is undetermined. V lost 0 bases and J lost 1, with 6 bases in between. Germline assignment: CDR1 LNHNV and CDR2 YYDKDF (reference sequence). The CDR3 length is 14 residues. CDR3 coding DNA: TGTGCCACCAGCAGAGATCTGGGGAACACTGAAGCTTTCTTT. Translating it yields CATSRDLGNTEAFF.